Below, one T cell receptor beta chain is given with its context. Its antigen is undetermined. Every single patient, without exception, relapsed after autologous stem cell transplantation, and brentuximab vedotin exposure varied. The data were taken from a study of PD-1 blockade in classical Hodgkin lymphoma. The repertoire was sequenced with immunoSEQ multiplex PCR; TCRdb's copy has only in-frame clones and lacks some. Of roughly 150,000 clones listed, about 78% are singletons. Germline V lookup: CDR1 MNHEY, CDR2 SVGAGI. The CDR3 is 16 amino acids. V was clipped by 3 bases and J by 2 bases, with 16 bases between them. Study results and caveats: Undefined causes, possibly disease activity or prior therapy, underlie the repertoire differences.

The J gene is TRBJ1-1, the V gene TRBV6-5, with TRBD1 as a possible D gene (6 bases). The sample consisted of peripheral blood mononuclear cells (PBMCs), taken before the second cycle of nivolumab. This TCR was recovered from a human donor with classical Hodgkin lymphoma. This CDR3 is CASSYRQGSVNTEAFF. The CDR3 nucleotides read TGTGCCAGCAGTTATCGGCAGGGGAGCGTCAACACTGAAGCTTTCTTT.